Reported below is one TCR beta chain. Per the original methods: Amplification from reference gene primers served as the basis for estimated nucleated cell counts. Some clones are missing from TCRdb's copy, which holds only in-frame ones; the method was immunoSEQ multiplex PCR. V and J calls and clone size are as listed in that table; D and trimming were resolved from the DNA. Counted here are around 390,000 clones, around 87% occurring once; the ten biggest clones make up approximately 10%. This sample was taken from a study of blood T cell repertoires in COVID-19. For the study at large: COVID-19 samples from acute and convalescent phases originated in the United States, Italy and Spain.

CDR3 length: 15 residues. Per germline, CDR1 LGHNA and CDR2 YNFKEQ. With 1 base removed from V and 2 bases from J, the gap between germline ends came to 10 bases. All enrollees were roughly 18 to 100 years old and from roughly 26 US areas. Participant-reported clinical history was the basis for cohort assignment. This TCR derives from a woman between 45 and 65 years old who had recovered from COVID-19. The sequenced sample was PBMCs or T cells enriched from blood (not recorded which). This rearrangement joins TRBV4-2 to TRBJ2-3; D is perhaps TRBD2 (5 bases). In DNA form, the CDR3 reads TGTGCCAGCAGCCAAGTTGAGGGCAACACAGATACGCAGTATTTT. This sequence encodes CASSQVEGNTDTQYF.